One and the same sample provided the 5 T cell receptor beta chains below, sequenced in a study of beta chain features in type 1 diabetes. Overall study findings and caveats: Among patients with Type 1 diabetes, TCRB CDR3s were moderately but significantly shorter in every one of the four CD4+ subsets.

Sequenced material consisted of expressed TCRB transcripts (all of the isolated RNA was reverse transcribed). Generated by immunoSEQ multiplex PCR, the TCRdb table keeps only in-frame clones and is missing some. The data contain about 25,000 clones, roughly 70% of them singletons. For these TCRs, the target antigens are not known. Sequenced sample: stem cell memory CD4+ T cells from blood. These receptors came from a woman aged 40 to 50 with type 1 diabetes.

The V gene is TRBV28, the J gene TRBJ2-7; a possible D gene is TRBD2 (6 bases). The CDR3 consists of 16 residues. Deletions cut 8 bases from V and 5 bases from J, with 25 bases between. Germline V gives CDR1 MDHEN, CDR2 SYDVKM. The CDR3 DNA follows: TGTGCCAGCGGATCCGTGGGAGGAGGCGAAGGGCACGAGCAGTACTTC. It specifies CASGSVGGGEGHEQYF.

The CDR3 DNA reads as TGTGCCAGCAGCTCCCCTAAGGCGGGAGAGGAGACCCAGTACTTC. Protein: CASSSPKAGEETQYF. V is TRBV5-4 and J is TRBJ2-5; 7 positions agree with TRBD2. The J segment lost 5 bases and the V segment lost 3 bases, leaving 10 bases of the junction unmatched. The CDR3 loop spans 15 amino acids. Germline CDR1 is SGHNT and CDR2 is YYREEE (reference sequence).

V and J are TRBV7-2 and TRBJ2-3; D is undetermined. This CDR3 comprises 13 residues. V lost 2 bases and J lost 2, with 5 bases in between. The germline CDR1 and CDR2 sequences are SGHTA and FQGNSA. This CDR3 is CASSLQVTDTQYF. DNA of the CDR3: TGTGCCAGCAGCTTACAGGTCACAGATACGCAGTATTTT.

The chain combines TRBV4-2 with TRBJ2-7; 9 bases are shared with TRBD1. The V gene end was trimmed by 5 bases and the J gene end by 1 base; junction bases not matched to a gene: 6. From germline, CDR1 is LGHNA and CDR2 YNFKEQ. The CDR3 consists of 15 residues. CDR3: CASSLKTGGSYEQYF. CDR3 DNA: TGTGCCAGCAGCTTAAAGACAGGGGGTTCCTACGAGCAGTACTTC.

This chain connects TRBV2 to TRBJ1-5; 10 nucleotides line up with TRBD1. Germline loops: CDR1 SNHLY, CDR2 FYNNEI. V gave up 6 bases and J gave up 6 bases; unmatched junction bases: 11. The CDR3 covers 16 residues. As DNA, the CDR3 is TGTGCCAGCAGGACCCACGGGACAGGGGCAATTCAGCCCCAGCATTTT. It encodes CASRTHGTGAIQPQHF.